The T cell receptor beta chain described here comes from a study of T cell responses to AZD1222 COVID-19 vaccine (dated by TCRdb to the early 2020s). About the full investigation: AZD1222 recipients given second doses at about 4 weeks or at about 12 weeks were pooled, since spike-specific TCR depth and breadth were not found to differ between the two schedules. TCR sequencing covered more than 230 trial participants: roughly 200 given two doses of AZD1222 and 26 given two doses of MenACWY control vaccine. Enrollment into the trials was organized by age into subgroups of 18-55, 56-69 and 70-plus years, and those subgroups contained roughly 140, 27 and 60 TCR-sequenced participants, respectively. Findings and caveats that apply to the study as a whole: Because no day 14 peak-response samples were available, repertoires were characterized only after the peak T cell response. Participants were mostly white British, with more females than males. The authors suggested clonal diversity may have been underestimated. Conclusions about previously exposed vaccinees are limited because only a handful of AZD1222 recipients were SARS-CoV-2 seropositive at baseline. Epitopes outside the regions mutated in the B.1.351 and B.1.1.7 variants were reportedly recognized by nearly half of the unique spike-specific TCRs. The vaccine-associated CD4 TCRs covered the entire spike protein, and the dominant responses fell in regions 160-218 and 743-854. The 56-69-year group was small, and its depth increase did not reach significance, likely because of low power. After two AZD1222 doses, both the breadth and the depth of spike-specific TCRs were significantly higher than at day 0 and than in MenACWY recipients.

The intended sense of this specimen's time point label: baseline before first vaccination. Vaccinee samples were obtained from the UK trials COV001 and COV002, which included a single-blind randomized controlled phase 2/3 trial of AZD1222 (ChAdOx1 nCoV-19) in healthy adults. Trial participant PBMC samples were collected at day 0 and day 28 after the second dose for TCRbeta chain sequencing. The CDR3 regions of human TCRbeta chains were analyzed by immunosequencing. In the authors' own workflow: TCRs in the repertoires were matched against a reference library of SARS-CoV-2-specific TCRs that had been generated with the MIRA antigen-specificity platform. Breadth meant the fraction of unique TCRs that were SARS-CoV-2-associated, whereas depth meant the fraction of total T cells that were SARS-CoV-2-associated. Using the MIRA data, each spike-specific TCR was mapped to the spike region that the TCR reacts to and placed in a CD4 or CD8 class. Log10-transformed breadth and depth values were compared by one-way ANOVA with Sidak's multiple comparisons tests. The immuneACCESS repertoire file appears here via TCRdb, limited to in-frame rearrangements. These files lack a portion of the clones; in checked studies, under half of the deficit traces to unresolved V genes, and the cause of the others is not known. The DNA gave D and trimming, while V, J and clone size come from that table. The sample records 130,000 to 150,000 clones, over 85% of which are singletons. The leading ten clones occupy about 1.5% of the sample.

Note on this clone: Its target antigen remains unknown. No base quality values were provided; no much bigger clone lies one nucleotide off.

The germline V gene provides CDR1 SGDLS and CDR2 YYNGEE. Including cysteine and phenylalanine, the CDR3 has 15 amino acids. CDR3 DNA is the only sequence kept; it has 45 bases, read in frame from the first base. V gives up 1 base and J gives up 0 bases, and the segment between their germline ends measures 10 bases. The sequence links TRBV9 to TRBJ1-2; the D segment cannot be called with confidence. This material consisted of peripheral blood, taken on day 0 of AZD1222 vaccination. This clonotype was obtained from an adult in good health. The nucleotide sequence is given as TGTGCCAGCAGCGTATTTGTAGATACTAACTATGGCTACACCTTC. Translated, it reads CASSVFVDTNYGYTF.